This TCR beta chain was obtained from a study of molecular identifiers for immune sequencing clone quantification. Study information: Replicate experiments took RNA from about 20,000 or 100,000 naive CD8 cells, divided it five ways and sequenced four.

This clonotype was counted at least ten times. Germline lookup yields CDR1 LGHNA and CDR2 YSLEER. CDR3 length: 16 amino acids. V was shortened by 0 bases and J by 3 bases, with 15 bases between the two germline ends. With listed TCR primers and previously described methods, bulk TCR libraries were prepared. Via MiXCR, TCRdb re-called the PCR reads, giving one row per CDR3 protein. The table has 40,000 to 45,000 distinct CDR3 sequences, 15% to 20% seen once. J is TRBJ2-7 and V is TRBV4-3; TRBD2 is a possible D gene (6 bases). The clonotype comes from a human donor in good health. Some libraries in this study had Jurkat cell RNA spiked in. The source material was naive CD8+ T cells from blood, with Jurkat cell RNA spiked in. The subset here: FACS-sorted CD8+CD4-CCR7+CD45RA+ naive T cells. Written as DNA, the CDR3 is TGCGCCAGCAGCCAAGATGGAAGCGGGTCCTACTACGAGCAGTACTTC. It codes for CASSQDGSGSYYEQYF.